Presented here are 28 T cell receptor beta chains from one specimen sequenced in a study of T cell repertoires in cytomegalovirus infection. TCRdb ran MiXCR on the reads and lists one entry per CDR3 protein. The table has some 400,000 distinct CDR3 sequences, roughly 30% seen once. Source material: PBMCs. These receptor sequences come from a human donor in good health (CMV status not recorded). Some clones in this sample may be carry-over from other donors' samples.

This chain connects TRBV19 to TRBJ1-2; tentatively, D is TRBD1 (6 bases). CDR3 length equals 17 residues. From germline, CDR1 is LNHDA and CDR2 SQIVND (reference sequence). The germline V and J ends were trimmed by 8 bases and 0 bases, with 22 bases remaining between them. CDR3 amino acids: CASQSFVLRGANYGYTF. The CDR3 DNA sequence: TGTGCCAGTCAATCGTTCGTTCTCAGGGGAGCTAACTATGGCTACACCTTC. Full variable domain (outside the CDR3, taken from reference TRBV19 and TRBJ1-2): DGGITQSPKYLFRKEGQNVTLSCEQNLNHDAMYWYRQDPGQGLRLIYYSQIVNDFQKGDIAEGYSVSREKKESFPLTVTSAQKNPTAFYLCASQSFVLRGANYGYTFGSGTRLTVV.

This clonotype was counted a few times. V usage is TRBV19 and J usage is TRBJ1-4, with TRBD1 as a possible D gene (5 bases). The CDR3 has 14 amino acids. CDR1 is LNHDA and CDR2 is SQIVND in the germline V gene (reference sequence). The V gene lost 5 bases and the J gene lost 5 bases, with 12 bases spanning the gap. CDR3 sequence: CASSAGDANEKLFF. CDR3 coding DNA: TGTGCCAGTAGTGCCGGGGACGCCAATGAAAAACTGTTTTTT.

This rearrangement joins TRBV18 to TRBJ2-1; 12 nucleotides match TRBD2. The trim removed 3 bases at V and 7 bases at J, leaving 10 bases unmatched. Germline V CDR1 and CDR2: KGHSH, LQKENI. This CDR3 has 17 residues. In nucleotides, the CDR3 is TGTGCCAGCTCACCCCCAGGACTAGCGGGGAATCATAATGAGCAGTTCTTC. Residues: CASSPPGLAGNHNEQFF.

This clonotype was observed a handful of times. The genes are TRBV6-5 and TRBJ1-2; 10 bases map to TRBD1. Germline CDR1 and CDR2: MNHEY and SVGAGI. Trimming took 4 bases from V and 5 from J; bases not matched to a gene: 10. The CDR3 loop spans 16 amino acids. CDR3 DNA: TGTGCCAGCAGTTGGGGGACAGGGGCGGATCCTTATGGCTACACCTTC. Translation gives CASSWGTGADPYGYTF.

The chain has TRBV5-4 and TRBJ2-5; D perhaps matches TRBD1 (5 bases). Germline values: CDR1 SGHNT, CDR2 YYREEE (reference sequence). Between the trimmed V and J ends, which lost 4 bases and 3 bases, there was a span of 10 bases. The length of the CDR3 is 13 residues. The CDR3 here is CASSQTTEETQYF. For the CDR3, the DNA is TGTGCCAGCAGCCAAACGACAGAAGAGACCCAGTACTTC.

This clonotype occurred many times. This chain joins TRBV7-6 and TRBJ2-3; 9 nucleotides match TRBD2. V was clipped by 1 base and J by 0 bases; unmatched bases: 5. The CDR3 extends over 17 amino acids. CDR1 is SGHVS and CDR2 is FNYEAQ in the germline V gene. The CDR3 DNA follows: TGTGCCAGCAGCTTAGGGGTCAGCGGGGGGAGCACAGATACGCAGTATTTT. It encodes CASSLGVSGGSTDTQYF.

Points on this clonotype: This may be a read error: a much more frequent sequence differs by one nucleotide. CDR3 sequence reads: CASSTDRGYCNEQFF. As DNA, the CDR3 is TGTGCCAGCAGCACGGACAGGGGGTACTGCAATGAGCAGTTCTTC. The V and J genes are TRBV7-2 and TRBJ2-1, with 10 bases identical to TRBD1. V was clipped by 5 bases and J by 6 bases; unmatched bases: 7. The CDR3 is 15 residues long. The germline gives CDR1 SGHTA, CDR2 FQGNSA.

The sample holds many counts of this clonotype. The chain employs TRBV7-2 and TRBJ2-1, with a possible D match to TRBD1 (6 bases). The CDR3 is 15 residues long. Per the germline V gene, CDR1 is SGHTA and CDR2 is FQGNSA. With 4 bases removed from V and 4 bases from J, the gap between germline ends came to 14 bases. Here the CDR3 reads CASSWKTQGYNEQFF. The CDR3 region has the DNA TGTGCCAGCAGCTGGAAGACACAGGGTTACAATGAGCAGTTCTTC. The full variable domain, its missing parts supplied by reference TRBV7-2 and TRBJ2-1, is GAGVSQSPSNKVTEKGKDVELRCDPISGHTALYWYRQSLGQGLEFLIYFQGNSAPDKSGLPSDRFSAERTGGSVSTLTIQRTQQEDSAVYLCASSWKTQGYNEQFFGPGTRLTVL.

This clonotype was counted many times. This chain uses TRBV27 with TRBJ2-5; 8 nucleotides line up with TRBD2. Germline V gene sequence: CDR1 MNHEY, CDR2 SMNVEV (reference sequence). Unmatched junction bases numbered 7, after V lost 4 bases and J lost 3 bases. This CDR3 contains 15 residues. This CDR3 reads CASSSIGAGEETQYF. The CDR3 DNA reads as TGTGCCAGCAGTTCCATTGGAGCGGGGGAAGAGACCCAGTACTTC.

The table lists this clonotype with a few counts. This chain links TRBV4-3 with TRBJ2-1; no reliable D call. CDR1 LGHNA and CDR2 YSLEER come from the germline V gene. There are 13 residues in the CDR3. V was cut by 0 bases and J by 8 bases, with 8 bases left in between. CDR3 DNA sequence: TGCGCCAGCAGCCAAGATATGGTGCATGAGCAGTTCTTC. It specifies CASSQDMVHEQFF.

The chain couples TRBV7-8 to TRBJ1-3; D gene ambiguous. The ends were cut back, 1 base at V and 4 bases at J, with 11 bases in the middle. Per the germline V gene, CDR1 is SGHVS and CDR2 is FQNEAQ. The CDR3 loop spans 15 amino acids. The CDR3 coding sequence is TGTGCCAGCAGCTTAGAGGCGTACTCCGGAAACACCATATATTTT. Its protein is CASSLEAYSGNTIYF.

This clonotype was observed at least ten times. The chain links TRBV7-9 to TRBJ2-7; weak D call: TRBD1 (5 bases). Germline loops: CDR1 SEHNR, CDR2 FQNEAQ (reference sequence). This CDR3 spans 13 amino acids. V was trimmed by 7 bases and J by 3 bases, leaving 13 bases between them. CDR3 nucleotide sequence: TGTGCCAGCACGCAAATCGACAGCTACGAGCAGTACTTC. Encoded protein: CASTQIDSYEQYF.

This clonotype was detected a few times. The chain uses TRBV7-9 and TRBJ2-7; the D is unclear. V was shortened by 1 base and J by 2 bases, with 21 bases between the two germline ends. The CDR3 sequence is 18 residues long. Germline CDR1 is SEHNR and CDR2 is FQNEAQ (reference sequence). The CDR3 loop reads CASSLVATRTALTYEQYF. CDR3 in DNA: TGTGCCAGCAGCTTAGTCGCTACCCGGACGGCGCTAACCTACGAGCAGTACTTC.

This clonotype was seen at least ten times. This chain connects TRBV4-2 to TRBJ1-2; D remains ambiguous. Germline V lookup: CDR1 LGHNA, CDR2 YNFKEQ. V was cut by 4 bases and J by 3 bases, with 6 bases left in between. The CDR3 runs 12 residues. CDR3 sequence: CASSRGDYGYTF. The CDR3 nucleotides read TGTGCCAGCAGCCGTGGGGACTATGGCTACACCTTC.

On this clonotype: The junction departs from germline at one end; a sequencing error may be responsible. This chain connects TRBV7-2 to TRBJ2-7, with TRBD1 matching over 8 bases. The germline CDR1 and CDR2 sequences are SGHTA and FQGNSA. The length of the CDR3 is 13 residues. CDR3 residues: CARSWDRSNETYF. CDR3 nucleotide sequence: TGTGCCAGAAGCTGGGACAGGAGCAACGAGACGTACTTC.

This clonotype was detected ten times or more. The chain recombines TRBV7-2 with TRBJ2-5, with 7 bases aligning to TRBD1. Germline V lookup: CDR1 SGHTA, CDR2 FQGNSA. The CDR3 contains 13 residues. V lost 6 bases to trimming and J lost 2 bases; unmatched junction nucleotides: 3. CDR3 region: CASRQGQQETQYF. In nucleotides, the CDR3 is TGTGCCAGCAGACAGGGACAGCAAGAGACCCAGTACTTC.

This clonotype turned up a few times. The CDR3 spells CSVELGSNSPLHF. Written as DNA, the CDR3 is TGCAGCGTTGAACTGGGCAGTAATTCACCCCTCCACTTT. J is TRBJ1-6 and V is TRBV29-1; D uncertain. CDR3 length: 13 amino acids. Germline loops: CDR1 SQVTM, CDR2 ANQGSEA. Trimming cost V 2 bases and J 6 bases, with 8 bases left between them.

V gene TRBV28 combines with J gene TRBJ1-2, with 9 bases identical to TRBD1. The trim removed 6 bases at V and 4 bases at J, leaving 3 bases unmatched. Looked up from germline, CDR1 is MDHEN and CDR2 is SYDVKM. CDR3 length: 13 amino acids. CDR3 region: CASSRDRVYGYTF. The CDR3 DNA reads TGTGCCAGCAGCCGGGACAGGGTCTATGGCTACACCTTC.

This clonotype was detected many times. The chain is built from TRBV4-1 and TRBJ2-7; possibly TRBD2 for D (6 bases). CDR3 size: 13 residues. V lost 3 bases and J 9 bases, leaving 15 bases between the germline ends. Germline V gene data show CDR1 as MGHRA and CDR2 as YSYEKL. The CDR3 region is CASSQAGSLGQYF. The CDR3 DNA reads as TGCGCCAGCAGCCAGGCCGGGAGCCTCGGGCAGTACTTC.

This chain links TRBV12-3 or TRBV12-4 with TRBJ1-2; maybe TRBD1 (5 bases). The CDR3 runs 15 residues. Trimming pared 1 base from V and 4 bases from J, leaving 13 bases between. As DNA, the CDR3 is TGTGCCAGCAGTTTAGGCGGGGCCTACCCCTATGGCTACACCTTC. It is translated as CASSLGGAYPYGYTF.

This chain connects TRBV6-8 to TRBJ1-1; D is unresolved. V was clipped by 5 bases and J by 4 bases, with 17 bases between them. This CDR3 is built from 15 residues. Germline values: CDR1 MNHGY, CDR2 SAAAGT. The CDR3 is CASSGLVGLGTEAFF. DNA of the CDR3: TGTGCCAGCAGTGGACTGGTTGGGTTGGGCACTGAAGCTTTCTTT.

This clonotype was seen once. At one of its ends the junction is not consistent with the germline gene, which may arise from a read error. This chain joins TRBV7-2 and TRBJ2-7; D gene uncertain. Per the germline V gene, CDR1 is SGHTA and CDR2 is FQGNSA. The CDR3 is 14 residues long. CDR3 sequence reads: CATVLSEGLGEPYF. CDR3 coding DNA: TGTGCCACCGTCCTAAGTGAAGGGCTAGGCGAGCCGTACTTC.

This rearrangement joins TRBV15 to TRBJ2-7; D is tentatively TRBD1 or TRBD2 (5 bases each). CDR3 size: 16 residues. Germline loops: CDR1 LNHNV, CDR2 YYDKDF (reference sequence). Trimming cost V 0 bases and J 2 bases, with 14 bases left between them. The CDR3 spells CATSRDFQTGPYEQYF. The CDR3 DNA reads TGTGCCACCAGCAGAGATTTCCAGACGGGGCCCTACGAGCAGTACTTC.

There are many counts of this clonotype. The chain links TRBV12-3 or TRBV12-4 to TRBJ1-5; the match to TRBD1 covers 7 bases. V shed 3 bases, J shed 0 bases, and the junction held 2 bases outside the gene matches. The CDR3 contains 15 residues. The CDR3 is CASSLGQNSNQPQHF. The DNA of the CDR3 is TGTGCCAGCAGTTTGGGACAGAATAGCAATCAGCCCCAGCATTTT.

V gene TRBV20-1 combines with J gene TRBJ2-5; D possibly matches TRBD1 or TRBD2 (5 bases each). V lost 3 bases and J 4 bases, leaving 15 bases between the germline ends. Germline V gene sequence: CDR1 DFQATT, CDR2 SNEGSKA (reference sequence). This CDR3 spans 14 amino acids. The CDR3 sequence is CSASLGTTIETQYF. CDR3 DNA sequence: TGCAGTGCTAGCTTGGGGACCACCATAGAGACCCAGTACTTC.

In its sample, this clonotype was seen many times. The rearrangement joins TRBV28 to TRBJ1-1, with a possible D match to TRBD1 (6 bases). Germline-derived CDR1 and CDR2 are MDHEN and SYDVKM. The CDR3 contains 14 residues. The V gene lost 8 bases and the J gene lost 3 bases, with 16 bases spanning the gap. The CDR3 protein is CASLKGGGHTEAFF. The CDR3 bases are TGTGCCAGCTTAAAGGGGGGAGGACACACTGAAGCTTTCTTT.

The chain couples TRBV20-1 to TRBJ2-2, with D perhaps TRBD2 (7 bases). CDR3 size: 15 residues. Trimming shortened V by 7 bases and J by 0 bases, and 15 bases separated the two germline ends. Looked up from germline, CDR1 is DFQATT and CDR2 is SNEGSKA (reference sequence). CDR3 DNA sequence: TGCAGTGTCGTAGGAGGGGGGGCGAACACCGGGGAGCTGTTTTTT. Amino acid sequence: CSVVGGGANTGELFF.

This clonotype has just a few counts. This chain joins TRBV19 and TRBJ2-3; 8 bases are shared with TRBD2. Per the germline V gene, CDR1 is LNHDA and CDR2 is SQIVND (reference sequence). With 9 bases clipped from V and 2 bases from J, the junction kept 4 bases outside the gene matches. There are 13 residues in the CDR3. Written as DNA, the CDR3 is TGTGCCAGCGGGAGGGGAAACACAGATACGCAGTATTTT. It specifies CASGRGNTDTQYF.